These 12 T cell receptor beta chains originate from one sample sequenced in a study of shared clonotypes between healthy human individuals. Here immunoSEQ multiplex PCR was the method, and the copy in TCRdb shows in-frame clones only, minus some. The repertoire has about 650,000 clones, nearly 97% of them found once; the top ten carry roughly 0.1%. Naive CD8 cells, CD45RO-negative and positively selected for CCR7, excluded terminally differentiated effector memory CD45RA+ cells. Sequencing was performed on naive CD8+ T cells sorted from blood. The origin of the receptors is a woman in her thirties in good health.

CDR3 region: CASSGHTRSSYNEQFF. The DNA of the CDR3 is TGTGCCAGCAGCGGGCACACTCGAAGCTCCTACAATGAGCAGTTCTTC. The chain couples TRBV14 to TRBJ2-1, with no clear D. V lost 5 bases to trimming and J lost 0 bases, with 14 bases between them. Germline CDR1 SGHDN, CDR2 FVKESK. The CDR3 sequence is 16 residues long.

In its sample, this clone was seen a few times. The chain has TRBV19 and TRBJ1-5; no clear D gene. CDR1 and CDR2 (germline): LNHDA, SQIVND (reference sequence). The ends were cut back, 3 bases at V and 0 bases at J, with 9 bases in the middle. This CDR3 spans 15 amino acids. CDR3 protein: CASSMFTASNQPQHF. The CDR3 nucleotides read TGTGCCAGTAGTATGTTTACAGCTAGCAATCAGCCCCAGCATTTT.

The chain recombines TRBV2 with TRBJ2-3; D is uncertain. Trimming cost V 6 bases and J 7 bases, with 14 bases left between them. The germline V gene has CDR1 SNHLY and CDR2 FYNNEI. The CDR3 spans 13 residues. The CDR3, as DNA: TGTGCCAGCAGATCCTCCATCTCTCATACGCAGTATTTT. It yields the protein CASRSSISHTQYF.

The J gene is TRBJ1-2, the V gene TRBV5-1; D unresolved. This CDR3 is built from 13 residues. V lost 9 bases, J lost 4 bases, and 16 bases lay in between. Germline CDR1 and CDR2: SGHRS and YFSETQ. The CDR3 spells CATREVGRYGYTF. CDR3 in DNA: TGCGCCACCCGGGAGGTCGGCCGCTATGGCTACACCTTC.

V usage is TRBV20-1 and J usage is TRBJ2-5; 10 bases map to TRBD2. Germline CDR1 DFQATT, CDR2 SNEGSKA (reference sequence). CDR3 length: 11 amino acids. DNA of the CDR3: TGCAGCCTAGCGGGAGAACGGGAGCAGTACTTC. Protein product: CSLAGEREQYF.

The J gene is TRBJ2-2, the V gene TRBV7-9; 10 bases map to TRBD1. Germline trimming cut 2 bases from V and 4 bases from J; bases unmatched to any gene: 4. CDR1 and CDR2 from the germline V gene are SEHNR and FQNEAQ (reference sequence). This CDR3 spans 16 amino acids. Here the CDR3 reads CASSLPRTGGTGELFF. Here the CDR3 DNA reads TGTGCCAGCAGCTTACCCCGGACAGGGGGCACCGGGGAGCTGTTTTTT.

V gene TRBV6-1 combines with J gene TRBJ2-7, with 8 bases fitting TRBD2. Trimming took 3 bases from V and 3 from J; bases not matched to a gene: 10. This CDR3 comprises 16 residues. CDR1 and CDR2 (germline): MNHNS, SASEGT. CDR3 in DNA: TGTGCCAGCAGTGATGCGGGGCAGCGGGGGCTCTACGAGCAGTACTTC. It codes for CASSDAGQRGLYEQYF.

This clone showed up just once. This chain joins TRBV28 and TRBJ2-7, with D tentatively TRBD1 (6 bases). The CDR3 totals 16 residues. Germline V gene data show CDR1 as MDHEN and CDR2 as SYDVKM. The V gene lost 7 bases and the J gene lost 2 bases, with 21 bases spanning the gap. This CDR3 reads CASTPVGGIGPYEQYF. In DNA, the CDR3 is TGTGCCAGCACCCCTGTAGGGGGAATAGGCCCCTACGAGCAGTACTTC.

The chain employs TRBV9 and TRBJ1-2, with 7 bases lining up with TRBD1. The germline V gene has CDR1 SGDLS and CDR2 YYNGEE. This CDR3 region has 14 residues. V was clipped by 3 bases and J by 6 bases; unmatched bases: 8. The CDR3: CASSDKDRMHGYTF. The CDR3 DNA reads TGTGCCAGCAGCGACAAGGACAGGATGCATGGCTACACCTTC.

This clone has a single count. This sequence joins TRBV7-9 and TRBJ1-1, with TRBD1 as a possible D gene (5 bases). CDR1 SEHNR and CDR2 FQNEAQ come from the germline V gene (reference sequence). Trimming shortened V by 1 base and J by 3 bases, and 12 bases separated the two germline ends. The CDR3 is made up of 15 amino acids. The CDR3, as DNA: TGTGCCAGCAGCTTAGGGGTAGGGACGGACACTGAAGCTTTCTTT. Amino acids: CASSLGVGTDTEAFF. The complete variable domain, with remaining parts taken from reference TRBV7-9 and TRBJ1-1, reads DTGVSQNPRHKITKRGQNVTFRCDPISEHNRLYWYRQTLGQGPEFLTYFQNEAQLEKSRLLSDRFSAERPKGSFSTLEIQRTEQGDSAMYLCASSLGVGTDTEAFFGQGTRLTVV.

Comment on this clone: Other nucleotide sequences from this sample produce the same CDR3. The rearrangement uses TRBV27 and TRBJ1-5; a possible D gene is TRBD1 (5 bases). Germline CDR1 is MNHEY and CDR2 is SMNVEV (reference sequence). Trimming pared 3 bases from V and 1 base from J, leaving 7 bases between. The CDR3 has 14 amino acids. For the CDR3, the DNA is TGTGCCAGCAGTTTTCAGGGCAGCAATCAGCCCCAGCATTTT. Protein: CASSFQGSNQPQHF.

The chain's CDR3 is CASRPGRYSGNTIYF. The CDR3 DNA follows: TGTGCCAGCAGGCCCGGTAGGTACTCAGGAAACACCATATATTTT. This sequence joins TRBV28 and TRBJ1-3; D unresolved. The CDR3 runs 15 residues. Germline V gene sequence: CDR1 MDHEN, CDR2 SYDVKM. V was shortened by 6 bases and J by 4 bases, with 16 bases between the two germline ends. The whole variable domain, remainder taken from reference TRBV28 and TRBJ1-3, is DVKVTQSSRYLVKRTGEKVFLECVQDMDHENMFWYRQDPGLGLRLIYFSYDVKMKEKGDIPEGYSVSREKKERFSLILESASTNQTSMYLCASRPGRYSGNTIYFGEGSWLTVV.